This T cell receptor (beta chain) was found in a study of post-analysis software for immune sequencing data. V lost 4 bases to trimming and J lost 2 bases; unmatched junction nucleotides: 9. There are 16 residues in the CDR3. Researchers reported that TCR beta cDNA libraries carried unique molecular identifiers. MiXCR was run by TCRdb on the PCR reads, yielding one entry per CDR3 protein. The sample lists about 500,000 distinct CDR3 sequences, roughly 45% occurring once. This clonotype was picked up a small number of times. The antigen remains undetermined. Study results and caveats: There was significantly lower normalized Chao1 diversity in multiple sclerosis patients than in controls. A few TRBV segments (TRBV5-6, TRBV5-1 and TRBV20-1 among them) occurred more frequently in patients than in controls.

The sequence came from a girl aged 5 to 17 with multiple sclerosis. The rearrangement joins TRBV12-3 or TRBV12-4 to TRBJ2-3; 7 bases map to TRBD1. The specimen sequenced was blood. CDR3 in DNA: TGTGCCAGCAGTTCAGGAACCGGGACAGACACAGATACGCAGTATTTT. Translating gives CASSSGTGTDTDTQYF.